This T cell receptor beta chain was observed in a study of Ad26.COV2.S vaccination and SARS-CoV-2 variants. This CDR3 is built from 13 residues. V gave up 4 bases and J gave up 1 base, with 8 bases separating them. Germline CDR1 is LNHDA and CDR2 is SQIVND (reference sequence). Profiling relied on immunoSEQ multiplex PCR, and the TCRdb table lists in-frame clones only, not all of them. Found here are about 680,000 clones, 80% to 90% of them singletons; the top ten hold around 1.4%. Documented treatment: 19 received Ad26.COV2.S at low or high dose, single or two shots; several received placebo; per-sample allocation not given. Samples analyzed were those drawn on day 63 after the first vaccine or placebo injection. It was an adult aged 18-55 years in Boston who was the donor. Findings of the study overall: The TCR breadth and depth analyses may have understated or missed part of the total T cell responses. Non-spike TCR breadth showed similarity between vaccine and placebo recipients.

With regard to this clone: The antigen remains unidentified.

The genes are TRBV19 and TRBJ2-7; D is undetermined. The sequence came from a person between 18 and 65 years old who received the Ad26.COV2.S COVID-19 vaccine or a placebo. Source: peripheral blood, taken in a trial of Ad26.COV2.S vaccine versus placebo. The DNA of the CDR3 is TGTGCCAGTAGTAAGACCGCGTCCTACGAGCAGTACTTC. Its translation is CASSKTASYEQYF.